This entry lists 13 T cell receptor beta chains sequenced from one sample in a study of blood T cell repertoires in COVID-19. Libraries were prepared by immunoSEQ multiplex PCR; TCRdb keeps only in-frame clonotypes and omits some of them. The table has 150,000 or so clones, 85% to 90% seen once. Sample: peripheral blood. These receptors were taken from a man aged 18 to 29 with COVID-19, enrolled during active disease.

V is TRBV30 and J is TRBJ2-7; the match to TRBD2 covers 9 bases. The CDR3 has 16 residues. Germline lookup yields CDR1 GTSNPN and CDR2 SVGIG (reference sequence). The V gene end was trimmed by 1 base and the J gene end by 2 bases; junction bases not matched to a gene: 9. CDR3 DNA sequence: TGTGCCTGGAGTGCCCTTCGACTAGCGGAGACCTACGAGCAGTACTTC. This codes for CAWSALRLAETYEQYF.

Comments on this clone: The same CDR3 can be traced to other DNA sequences in this sample. The chain has TRBV5-1 and TRBJ1-5; TRBD1 agrees at 8 bases. The CDR3 has 14 residues. Germline V gives CDR1 SGHRS, CDR2 YFSETQ. The J segment lost 2 bases and the V segment lost 2 bases, leaving 0 bases of the junction unmatched. CDR3 sequence (DNA): TGCGCCAGCAGCTTACAGGGGGGCAATCAGCCCCAGCATTTT. This gives the protein CASSLQGGNQPQHF.

This clone was seen only once. The gene calls are TRBV7-3 and TRBJ1-1; D unclear. The V end was cut by 5 bases, the J end by 3 bases, with 10 bases between. This CDR3 comprises 13 residues. From germline, CDR1 is SGHTA and CDR2 FQGTGA. CDR3: CASSLRRYTEAFF. The CDR3 coding sequence is TGTGCCAGCAGCCTGCGGAGGTACACTGAAGCTTTCTTT.

The chain joins TRBV21-1 to TRBJ1-5; the table gives TRBD1 as D, unverified against the DNA. TRBV21-1 is a known pseudogene. This CDR3 is built from 14 residues. The CDR3 nucleotides read TGTGCCAGCAACCCGACAGGTGCCAATCAGCCCCAGCATTTT. Encoded protein: CASNPTGANQPQHF.

The V call is TRBV19, the J call TRBJ2-5; no clear D. Trimming removed 5 bases from V and 1 base from J, with 14 bases in between. Germline CDR1 is LNHDA and CDR2 is SQIVND (reference sequence). The CDR3 extends over 15 amino acids. The DNA of the CDR3 is TGTGCCAGTAGTGTGACTCAGAGAATCCAAGAGACCCAGTACTTC. Amino acid sequence: CASSVTQRIQETQYF. Full variable domain (missing parts from reference TRBV19 and TRBJ2-5): DGGITQSPKYLFRKEGQNVTLSCEQNLNHDAMYWYRQDPGQGLRLIYYSQIVNDFQKGDIAEGYSVSREKKESFPLTVTSAQKNPTAFYLCASSVTQRIQETQYFGPGTRLLVL.

This clone was recorded a few times. J is TRBJ2-2 and V is TRBV28; possibly TRBD1 for D (6 bases). Trimming shortened V by 9 bases and J by 5 bases, and 25 bases separated the two germline ends. In germline, CDR1 is MDHEN, CDR2 SYDVKM. The CDR3 extends over 17 amino acids. DNA of the CDR3: TGTGCCAGTCTTTCGGGAAGGGGCAGGGGTCGAACCGGGGAGCTGTTTTTT. Translation: CASLSGRGRGRTGELFF.

The genes are TRBV4-1 and TRBJ1-4; unclear D gene. V was clipped by 2 bases and J by 5 bases, with 12 bases between them. CDR1 and CDR2 from the germline V gene are MGHRA and YSYEKL. This CDR3 is 15 amino acids long. For the CDR3, the DNA is TGCGCCAGCAGCCAACTAGCGACGGCCAATGAAAAACTGTTTTTT. It is translated as CASSQLATANEKLFF.

The chain uses TRBV10-3 and TRBJ2-1; 12 bases agree with TRBD2. The CDR3 consists of 16 residues. Trimming at V came to 2 bases and at J to 3 bases, leaving 2 bases not matched to a gene. CDR1 and CDR2 (germline): ENHRY, SYGVKD. The CDR3 region has the DNA TGTGCCATCAGTGAGCCGACTAGCGGGAGCTACAATGAGCAGTTCTTC. Residues: CAISEPTSGSYNEQFF.

The chain combines TRBV28 with TRBJ1-6; D may be TRBD1 (6 bases). V lost 6 bases, J lost 6 bases, and 12 bases lay in between. The CDR3 runs to 14 residues. Per the germline V gene, CDR1 is MDHEN and CDR2 is SYDVKM. The CDR3 nucleotides read TGTGCCAGCAGCCAGGGGCACCGTAATTCACCCCTCCACTTT. Its protein is CASSQGHRNSPLHF.

The V gene is TRBV28, the J gene TRBJ1-1; D gene unclear. V was cut by 6 bases and J by 8 bases, with 13 bases left in between. The CDR3 spans 12 residues. Looked up from germline, CDR1 is MDHEN and CDR2 is SYDVKM. The CDR3 DNA is TGTGCCAGCAGCCCCCTTCCCGGGGAAGCTTTCTTT. Protein sequence: CASSPLPGEAFF.

This chain uses TRBV11-3 with TRBJ1-5; TRBD1 agrees at 10 bases. Germline V gene data show CDR1 as SGHNT and CDR2 as YENEEA. V was clipped by 6 bases and J by 8 bases; unmatched bases: 7. The CDR3 loop spans 14 amino acids. The CDR3 DNA sequence: TGTGCCAGCAGGGAGGACAGGGGGGTTGAGCCCCAGCATTTT. Protein product: CASREDRGVEPQHF.

The rearrangement joins TRBV27 to TRBJ2-1; 10 bases map to TRBD2. Germline V gives CDR1 MNHEY, CDR2 SMNVEV (reference sequence). The CDR3 spans 14 residues. The V segment lost 8 bases and the J segment 4 bases; nucleotides outside the gene matches: 5. The CDR3 region has the DNA TGTGCCAGCCGCCTAGCGGGAGTATACAATGAGCAGTTCTTC. This codes for CASRLAGVYNEQFF.

V usage is TRBV30 and J usage is TRBJ2-4, with 12 nucleotides matching TRBD2. Trimming removed 3 bases from V and 6 bases from J; junction bases left unmatched: 6. Per the germline V gene, CDR1 is GTSNPN and CDR2 is SVGIG (reference sequence). The CDR3 is 15 residues long. The CDR3 sequence is CAWRQETSGGNIQYF. The CDR3 DNA follows: TGTGCCTGGAGACAGGAGACTAGCGGGGGAAACATTCAGTACTTC. The complete variable domain, with remaining parts taken from reference TRBV30 and TRBJ2-4, reads SQTIHQWPATLVQPVGSPLSLECTVEGTSNPNLYWYRQAAGRGLQLLFYSVGIGQISSEVPQNLSASRPQDRQFILSSKKLLLSDSGFYLCAWRQETSGGNIQYFGAGTRLSVL.